A selection of T cell receptor beta chains follows, all from one sample in a study of OX40 agonist ivuxolimab in advanced cancers. This table comes from immunoSEQ multiplex PCR, and its TCRdb copy is limited to in-frame clones, with some not included. Here the sample spans around 64,000 clones, about four fifths being singletons. Here the sequenced sample was CD4+ or CD8+ T cells sorted from blood, taken in a trial of the OX40 agonist ivuxolimab. The origin of the receptors is an adult with an advanced solid tumor such as melanoma, head and neck, liver or kidney cancer. Both conserved end residues are part of each CDR3. D genes are given only for firm matches. The listing skips clone size in some rows; elsewhere it reads once, few, many or a size class.

D: TRBD2
size: -
V: TRBV19
J: TRBJ2-5
CDR3: CASRSGGARETQYF
DNA: TGTGCCAGCAGATCGGGAGGGGCTAGAGAGACCCAGTACTTC

D: -
size: -
V: TRBV14
J: TRBJ2-3
CDR3: CASSQEVWRTFTDTQYF
DNA: TGTGCCAGCAGCCAAGAAGTGTGGCGGACTTTCACAGATACGCAGTATTTT

D: -
size: -
V: TRBV15
J: TRBJ1-1
CDR3: CATSSRFLVTEAFF
DNA: TGTGCCACCAGCAGTCGTTTCCTAGTGACTGAAGCTTTCTTT

D: -
size: -
V: TRBV7-8
J: TRBJ2-1
CDR3: CASSLLNGGPGSSNEQFF
DNA: TGTGCCAGCAGCTTATTGAACGGTGGGCCAGGGAGTAGCAATGAGCAGTTCTTC

D: -
size: -
V: TRBV5-1
J: TRBJ2-2
CDR3: CASKLGQPPGELFF
DNA: TGCGCCAGCAAGCTGGGCCAGCCCCCCGGGGAGCTGTTTTTT

D: -
size: -
V: TRBV4-1
J: TRBJ2-1
CDR3: CASSHPPGAKTYNEQFF
DNA: TGCGCCAGCAGCCACCCACCGGGGGCGAAGACCTACAATGAGCAGTTCTTC

D: -
size: -
V: TRBV10-3
J: TRBJ1-1
CDR3: CAISDGGAGTTEAFF
DNA: TGTGCCATCAGTGACGGGGGGGCGGGCACCACTGAAGCTTTCTTT

D: -
size: few
V: TRBV19
J: TRBJ1-2
CDR3: CASSLRGRGVYGYTF
DNA: TGTGCCAGTAGTCTCAGGGGACGCGGGGTCTATGGCTACACCTTC

D: -
size: medium-sized
V: TRBV30
J: TRBJ1-5
CDR3: CAWSVQGNQPQHF
DNA: TGTGCCTGGAGTGTACAGGGCAATCAGCCCCAGCATTTT

D: TRBD1
size: -
V: TRBV7-8
J: TRBJ2-2
CDR3: CASSTPGQGRGRTGELFF
DNA: TGTGCCAGCAGCACGCCGGGACAGGGAAGGGGGAGGACCGGGGAGCTGTTTTTT

D: TRBD1
size: -
V: TRBV6-1
J: TRBJ1-2
CDR3: CASSHRGPGYTF
DNA: TGTGCCAGCTCCCACAGGGGGCCTGGCTACACCTTC

D: TRBD1
size: -
V: TRBV5-1
J: TRBJ1-4
CDR3: CASRQGATNEKLFF
DNA: TGCGCCAGCCGACAGGGGGCAACTAATGAAAAACTGTTTTTT

D: -
size: -
V: TRBV7-2
J: TRBJ1-5
CDR3: CASGNPYSNQPQHF
DNA: TGTGCCAGCGGAAACCCCTATAGCAATCAGCCCCAGCATTTT

D: TRBD2
size: -
V: TRBV28
J: TRBJ2-3
CDR3: CASRLGLAMNTQYF
DNA: TGTGCCAGCAGACTGGGACTAGCAATGAATACGCAGTATTTT

D: -
size: -
V: TRBV5-6
J: TRBJ1-2
CDR3: CASSLIDSNYGYTF
DNA: TGTGCCAGCAGCTTGATAGACAGTAACTATGGCTACACCTTC

D: TRBD1
size: -
V: TRBV30
J: TRBJ1-2
CDR3: CARRQGLDYGYTF
DNA: TGTGCCAGACGACAGGGCCTGGACTATGGCTACACCTTC

D: TRBD1
size: -
V: TRBV7-9
J: TRBJ1-5
CDR3: CASSLDRSNQPQHF
DNA: TGTGCCAGCAGCTTGGACAGGAGTAATCAGCCCCAGCATTTT

D: -
size: -
V: TRBV5-1
J: TRBJ1-1
CDR3: CASSAPGGLTEAFF
DNA: TGCGCCAGCAGCGCCCCGGGGGGTTTGACTGAAGCTTTCTTT

D: -
size: -
V: TRBV11-3
J: TRBJ1-5
CDR3: CASSLDPDLNSQPQHF
DNA: TGTGCCAGCAGCTTAGATCCGGACCTCAATTCACAGCCCCAGCATTTT

D: -
size: -
V: TRBV11-2
J: TRBJ2-5
CDR3: CASSFLLRDQETQYF
DNA: TGTGCCAGCAGCTTCCTCCTCAGGGACCAAGAGACCCAGTACTTC

D: -
size: -
V: TRBV5-6
J: TRBJ2-5
CDR3: CASSLLGRGETQYF
DNA: TGTGCCAGCAGCTTGTTAGGAAGGGGAGAGACCCAGTACTTC

D: TRBD1
size: once
V: TRBV4-1
J: TRBJ2-3
CDR3: CASSQNRGLVTDTQYF
DNA: TGCGCCAGCAGCCAGAACAGGGGATTAGTCACAGATACGCAGTATTTT

D: -
size: -
V: TRBV7-2
J: TRBJ2-3
CDR3: CASSFRSLTDTQYF
DNA: TGTGCCAGCAGCTTCAGGTCCCTCACAGATACGCAGTATTTT

D: -
size: -
V: TRBV7-2
J: TRBJ2-2
CDR3: CASSPAGFRAGELFF
DNA: TGTGCCAGCAGCCCTGCCGGGTTTCGGGCCGGGGAGCTGTTTTTT

D: -
size: -
V: TRBV9
J: TRBJ2-1
CDR3: CASSVDPYNEQFF
DNA: TGTGCCAGCAGCGTAGACCCCTACAATGAGCAGTTCTTC

D: -
size: few
V: TRBV20-1
J: TRBJ1-1
CDR3: CSASDREAFF
DNA: TGCAGTGCTAGTGACAGAGAAGCTTTCTTT

D: TRBD1
size: -
V: TRBV25-1
J: TRBJ2-1
CDR3: CASTGQGYNEQFF
DNA: TGTGCCAGCACGGGACAGGGTTACAATGAGCAGTTCTTC

D: TRBD1
size: -
V: TRBV2
J: TRBJ2-2
CDR3: CASSGQGNTGELFF
DNA: TGTGCCAGCAGTGGACAGGGGAACACCGGGGAGCTGTTTTTT

D: -
size: -
V: TRBV19
J: TRBJ2-7
CDR3: CASSIGTVGYEQYF
DNA: TGTGCCAGTAGTATAGGGACAGTTGGCTACGAGCAGTACTTC

D: -
size: -
V: TRBV5-4
J: TRBJ2-2
CDR3: CASSFWGLANTGELFF
DNA: TGTGCCAGCAGCTTTTGGGGCCTAGCGAACACCGGGGAGCTGTTTTTT

D: -
size: -
V: TRBV21-1
J: TRBJ2-7
CDR3: CASGRTSGGHEQYF
DNA: TGTGCCAGCGGAAGGACTAGCGGGGGGCACGAGCAGTACTTC

D: TRBD1
size: -
V: TRBV6-5
J: TRBJ1-4
CDR3: CASSYSRTGNEKLFF
DNA: TGTGCCAGCAGTTACTCGAGGACAGGGAATGAAAAACTGTTTTTT

D: -
size: -
V: TRBV6-5
J: TRBJ1-1
CDR3: CATWLHPNTEAFF
DNA: TGTGCCACCTGGTTACATCCGAACACTGAAGCTTTCTTT

D: -
size: -
V: TRBV19
J: TRBJ1-5
CDR3: CAVGGVQPQHF
DNA: TGTGCCGTAGGTGGGGTCCAGCCCCAGCATTTT

D: -
size: once
V: TRBV7-2
J: TRBJ2-3
CDR3: CASSLVGVAGTDTQYF
DNA: TGTGCCAGCAGCTTAGTAGGAGTAGCGGGCACAGATACGCAGTATTTT

D: -
size: -
V: TRBV2
J: TRBJ1-3
CDR3: CASYSPNSGNTIYF
DNA: TGTGCCAGCTACTCCCCAAACTCTGGAAACACCATATATTTT

D: -
size: -
V: TRBV6-6
J: TRBJ2-7
CDR3: CASSYLSTGMGEQYF
DNA: TGTGCCAGCAGTTATCTTTCGACAGGCATGGGCGAGCAGTACTTC

D: -
size: -
V: TRBV28
J: TRBJ2-7
CDR3: CASSSPSGTISYEQYF
DNA: TGTGCCAGCAGTTCCCCGAGCGGGACAATTTCCTACGAGCAGTACTTC

D: -
size: -
V: TRBV2
J: TRBJ2-4
CDR3: CASRGTQLAKNIQYF
DNA: TGTGCCAGCAGGGGGACACAGCTAGCCAAAAACATTCAGTACTTC

D: -
size: -
V: TRBV5-4
J: TRBJ1-4
CDR3: CASSLEGGGVGEKLFF
DNA: TGTGCCAGCAGCTTGGAAGGCGGGGGAGTAGGTGAAAAACTGTTTTTT

D: -
size: -
V: TRBV6-1
J: TRBJ1-2
CDR3: CASSVNPNYGYTF
DNA: TGTGCCAGCAGTGTCAACCCTAACTATGGCTACACCTTC

D: -
size: -
V: TRBV5-6
J: TRBJ1-3
CDR3: CASSLVIGVDTIYF
DNA: TGTGCCAGCAGCTTGGTGATTGGGGTAGACACCATATATTTT

D: -
size: -
V: TRBV6-5
J: TRBJ2-2
CDR3: CASSYSRGLNTGELFF
DNA: TGTGCCAGCAGTTACTCGAGAGGGCTAAACACCGGGGAGCTGTTTTTT

D: TRBD1
size: -
V: TRBV7-3
J: TRBJ2-5
CDR3: CASSDRGEETQYF
DNA: TGTGCCAGCAGCGACAGGGGCGAAGAGACCCAGTACTTC

D: -
size: -
V: TRBV7-6
J: TRBJ2-3
CDR3: CASSLDRAPTQYF
DNA: TGTGCCAGCAGCTTAGACAGGGCTCCTACGCAGTATTTT